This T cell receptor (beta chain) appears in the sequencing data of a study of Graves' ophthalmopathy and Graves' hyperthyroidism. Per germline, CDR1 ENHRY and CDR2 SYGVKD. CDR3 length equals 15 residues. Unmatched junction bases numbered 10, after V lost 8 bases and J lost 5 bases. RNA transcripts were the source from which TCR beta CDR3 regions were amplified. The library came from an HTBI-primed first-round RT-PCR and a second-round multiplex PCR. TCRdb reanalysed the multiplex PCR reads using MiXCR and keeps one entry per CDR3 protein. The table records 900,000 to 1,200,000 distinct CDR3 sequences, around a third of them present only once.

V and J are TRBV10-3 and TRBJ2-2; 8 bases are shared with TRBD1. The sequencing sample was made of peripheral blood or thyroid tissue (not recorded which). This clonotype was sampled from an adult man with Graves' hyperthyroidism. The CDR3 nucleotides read TGTGCCATCGGTGGACAGGGTGGTAAAACCGGGGAGCTGTTTTTT. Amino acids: CAIGGQGGKTGELFF.